This T cell receptor beta chain was recorded in a study of T cell responses to AZD1222 COVID-19 vaccine. Study information: Both about-4-week and about-12-week second-dose recipients were combined.

Looked up from germline, CDR1 is SGHTA and CDR2 is FQGTGA. The CDR3 extends over 13 amino acids. The V gene lost 5 bases and the J gene lost 4 bases, with 11 bases spanning the gap. Points from the study as a whole: CD4 TCRs linked to vaccination spanned spike, dominating at 160-218 and 743-854.

Measured with immunoSEQ multiplex PCR; TCRdb has only the in-frame clones, and not every one. Of over 110,000 clones detected, 80% to 95% appear once; the ten largest clones hold about 1.5%. Points on this clone: What it binds is not known.

Here the sequenced sample was peripheral blood, taken on day 0 of AZD1222 vaccination. The source of this sequence is an adult in good health. The rearrangement uses TRBV7-3 and TRBJ1-1; a possible D gene is TRBD1 (5 bases). CDR3 in DNA: TGTGCCAGCAGCCCCTGGACACCCACTGAAGCTTTCTTT. This codes for CASSPWTPTEAFF.